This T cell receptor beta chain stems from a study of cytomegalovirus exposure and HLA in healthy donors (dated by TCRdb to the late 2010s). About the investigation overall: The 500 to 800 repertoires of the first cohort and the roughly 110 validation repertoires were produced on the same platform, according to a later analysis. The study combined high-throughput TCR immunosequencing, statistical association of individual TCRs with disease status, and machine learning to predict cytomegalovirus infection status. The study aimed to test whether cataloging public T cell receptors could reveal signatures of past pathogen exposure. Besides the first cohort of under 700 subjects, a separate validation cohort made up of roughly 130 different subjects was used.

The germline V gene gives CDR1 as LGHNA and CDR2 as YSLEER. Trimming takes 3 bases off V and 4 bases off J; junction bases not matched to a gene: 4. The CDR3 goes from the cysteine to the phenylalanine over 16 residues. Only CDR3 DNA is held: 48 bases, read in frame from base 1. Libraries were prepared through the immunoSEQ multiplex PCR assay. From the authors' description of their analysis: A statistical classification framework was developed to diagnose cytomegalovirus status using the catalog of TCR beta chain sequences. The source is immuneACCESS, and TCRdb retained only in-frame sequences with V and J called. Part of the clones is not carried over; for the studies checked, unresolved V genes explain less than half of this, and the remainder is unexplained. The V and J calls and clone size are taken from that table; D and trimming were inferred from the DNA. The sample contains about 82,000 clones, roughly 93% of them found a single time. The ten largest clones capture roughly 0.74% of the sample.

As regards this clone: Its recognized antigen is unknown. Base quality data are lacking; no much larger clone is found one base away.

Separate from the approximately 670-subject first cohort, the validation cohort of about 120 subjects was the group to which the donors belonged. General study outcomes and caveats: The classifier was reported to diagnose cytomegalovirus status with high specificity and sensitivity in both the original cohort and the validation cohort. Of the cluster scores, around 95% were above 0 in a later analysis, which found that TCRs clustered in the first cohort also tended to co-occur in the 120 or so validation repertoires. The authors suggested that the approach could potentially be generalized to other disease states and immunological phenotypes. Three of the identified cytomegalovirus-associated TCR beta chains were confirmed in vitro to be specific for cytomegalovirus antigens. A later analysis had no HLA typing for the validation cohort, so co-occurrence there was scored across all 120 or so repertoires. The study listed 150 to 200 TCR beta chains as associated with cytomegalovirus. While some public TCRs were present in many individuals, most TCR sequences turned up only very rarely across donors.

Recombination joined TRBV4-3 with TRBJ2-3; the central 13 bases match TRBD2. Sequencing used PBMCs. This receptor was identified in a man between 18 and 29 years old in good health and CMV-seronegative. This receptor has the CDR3 CASSHRTSGRADTQYF. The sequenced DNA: TGCGCCAGCAGCCACAGGACTAGCGGGAGAGCAGATACGCAGTATTTT.